The present T cell receptor beta chain was sequenced within a study of CD8+ T cells in alopecia areata. Study-level background: Each day, treated patients took oral tofacitinib twice, at 5 to 10 mg per dose.

The germline gives CDR1 SEHNR, CDR2 FQNEAQ (reference sequence). The V end lost 4 bases, the J end lost 7 bases, and 8 bases lay between the germline ends. This CDR3 is 11 amino acids long. Extraction and reverse transcription of RNA yielded cDNA as the sequencing template. This table comes from immunoSEQ multiplex PCR, and its TCRdb copy is limited to in-frame clones, with some not included. The table shows approximately 140,000 clones, with 87% occurring only once. Isolation of CD4+ and CD8+ T cells from PBMCs was achieved by sorting. This TCR came from a human donor with alopecia areata. Sequencing used CD8+ T cells sorted from blood, obtained at week 0. The V gene is TRBV7-9, the J gene TRBJ2-7; D ambiguous. The CDR3 loop is CASSYIQEQYF. CDR3 bases: TGTGCCAGCAGCTACATTCAGGAGCAGTACTTC.